This T cell receptor beta chain was profiled in a study of T-cell reconstitution after alpha-beta-depleted transplantation in children. A remark on this clonotype: One end of the junction does not line up with germline, which may come from a read error.

The authors prepared the TCRbeta library with unique molecular identifiers. TCRdb ran MiXCR on the PCR reads and lists one entry per CDR3 protein. Among about 360,000 distinct CDR3 sequences listed, roughly 14% were seen once. The sequenced sample was PBMCs, obtained from the stem cell graft. The clonotype originates from a human donor who donated a stem cell graft to a child with Fanconi anemia.

CDR3 protein: CGTSYFGNQPQHF. CDR3 DNA: TGTGGCACCAGTTATTTCGGCAATCAGCCCCAGCATTTT. The chain combines TRBV24-1 with TRBJ1-5, with D unclear. This CDR3 has 13 residues. CDR1 and CDR2 from the germline V gene are KGHDR and SFDVKD.